A single sample is the source of the 25 T cell receptor beta chains below, sequenced in a study of cytomegalovirus exposure and HLA in healthy donors. Primers: 60 Vbeta forward and 13 Jbeta reverse. Clones were read by immunoSEQ multiplex PCR, and TCRdb kept only the in-frame ones, dropping some. This table has around 120,000 clones, roughly 84% appearing once. Sequenced material: PBMCs. These receptors were taken from a boy aged 10-17 years in good health and CMV-seronegative.

Only a few counts were recorded for this clone. The V gene is TRBV7-8, the J gene TRBJ1-1; D gene unclear. Deletions cut 5 bases from V and 11 bases from J, with 24 bases between. This CDR3 spans 15 amino acids. Germline lookup yields CDR1 SGHVS and CDR2 FQNEAQ. The CDR3 sequence: CASSRTLDSRDGAFF. DNA for the CDR3: TGTGCCAGCAGCCGTACCCTAGACTCCCGAGATGGGGCTTTCTTT.

The chain's CDR3 is CAGRRAVRLSEQYF. In DNA form, the CDR3 reads TGTGCCGGAAGGAGGGCCGTTCGTCTTAGCGAGCAGTACTTC. The V call is TRBV30, the J call TRBJ2-7, with D possibly TRBD2 on 6 matching bases. Germline V gene data show CDR1 as GTSNPN and CDR2 as SVGIG (reference sequence). The CDR3 runs 14 residues. V was cut by 8 bases and J by 6 bases, with 23 bases left in between. Using reference TRBV30 and TRBJ2-7 for the parts outside the CDR3, the full variable domain is SQTIHQWPATLVQPVGSPLSLECTVEGTSNPNLYWYRQAAGRGLQLLFYSVGIGQISSEVPQNLSASRPQDRQFILSSKKLLLSDSGFYLCAGRRAVRLSEQYFGPGTRLTVT.

DNA for the CDR3: TGTGCCAGCAGTGAACAGGGAGACAGGAACACCGGGGAGCTGTTTTTT. This encodes CASSEQGDRNTGELFF. The gene calls are TRBV6-4 and TRBJ2-2; D might be TRBD1 (6 bases). The ends were cut back, 3 bases at V and 1 base at J, with 12 bases in the middle. Germline V gene data show CDR1 as MRHNA and CDR2 as SNTAGT. CDR3 length: 16 amino acids.

The DNA for the CDR3 is TGTGCCAGCAGCCACTCCCAGGGGGCAGTTAATGAAAAACTGTTTTTT. This encodes CASSHSQGAVNEKLFF. The rearrangement joins TRBV7-2 to TRBJ1-4; 8 nucleotides align to TRBD1. The length of the CDR3 is 16 residues. V gave up 5 bases and J gave up 4 bases; unmatched junction bases: 9. Germline CDR1 SGHTA, CDR2 FQGNSA.

The V gene is TRBV6-1, the J gene TRBJ2-1; TRBD1 matches 9 bases. Trimming took 4 bases from V and 7 from J; bases not matched to a gene: 14. The CDR3 totals 17 residues. Germline values: CDR1 MNHNS, CDR2 SASEGT. The CDR3 spells CASSGVFGTGRENEQFF. The CDR3 DNA sequence: TGTGCCAGCAGTGGGGTATTCGGGACAGGGAGGGAAAATGAGCAGTTCTTC.

The V and J genes are TRBV2 and TRBJ2-5; 8 positions match TRBD1. Germline-derived CDR1 and CDR2 are SNHLY and FYNNEI. The V gene end was trimmed by 6 bases and the J gene end by 2 bases; junction bases not matched to a gene: 11. CDR3 length: 16 amino acids. Here the CDR3 DNA reads TGTGCCAGCAGGCTAGAACCGGGACAGGAACAAGAGACCCAGTACTTC. Residues: CASRLEPGQEQETQYF.

The gene calls are TRBV7-9 and TRBJ1-5, with D perhaps TRBD1 (5 bases). CDR1 and CDR2 (germline): SEHNR, FQNEAQ (reference sequence). Trimming took off 6 bases at V and 1 base at J, with 10 bases between the two ends. The CDR3 consists of 14 residues. The CDR3 region has the DNA TGTGCCAGCAGTTCCGACAGAAGCAATCAGCCCCAGCATTTT. It codes for CASSSDRSNQPQHF.

This clone was observed once. CDR3 amino acids: CSVVGQGEKLFF. CDR3 coding DNA: TGCAGCGTTGTTGGGCAAGGAGAAAAACTGTTTTTT. V usage is TRBV29-1 and J usage is TRBJ1-4; D gene ambiguous. This CDR3 comprises 12 residues. Germline assignment: CDR1 SQVTM and CDR2 ANQGSEA. V lost 4 bases and J lost 8, with 11 bases in between.

The chain carries TRBV5-6 and TRBJ1-5; D unclear. The germline gives CDR1 SGHDT, CDR2 YYEEEE. The CDR3 has 15 residues. V was shortened by 1 base and J by 3 bases, with 11 bases between the two germline ends. The CDR3 loop reads CASSLSNEVNQPQHF. In nucleotides, the CDR3 is TGTGCCAGCAGCTTGTCGAACGAGGTCAATCAGCCCCAGCATTTT.

This clone was seen more than once but under ten times. The chain employs TRBV6-5 and TRBJ1-1, with 8 bases lining up with TRBD1. CDR3 size: 14 residues. Germline V gene lookup returns CDR1 MNHEY and CDR2 SVGAGI. V lost 5 bases and J lost 1; bases outside the gene matches: 3. CDR3 in DNA: TGTGCCAGCAGTGCCGACAGGGGGAACACTGAAGCTTTCTTT. It specifies CASSADRGNTEAFF.

CDR3 sequence: CASSRRNRGSGNTIYF. The CDR3 DNA sequence: TGTGCCAGCAGTCGCCGTAACCGGGGCTCTGGAAACACCATATATTTT. The chain carries TRBV5-6 and TRBJ1-3; D ambiguous. CDR3 size: 16 residues. Germline assignment: CDR1 SGHDT and CDR2 YYEEEE. The V end lost 5 bases, the J end lost 0 bases, and 15 bases lay between the germline ends.

The chain carries TRBV5-1 and TRBJ1-1; no firm D call. Trimming took 2 bases from V and 0 from J, leaving 11 bases between them. The CDR3 has 15 residues. CDR1 and CDR2 from the germline V gene are SGHRS and YFSETQ. The CDR3 sequence: CASSFSESMNTEAFF. The CDR3 bases are TGCGCCAGCAGCTTCTCAGAATCCATGAACACTGAAGCTTTCTTT.

The chain joins TRBV19 to TRBJ1-1; 7 bases are a match to TRBD1. The CDR3 runs 15 residues. Germline V gene sequence: CDR1 LNHDA, CDR2 SQIVND (reference sequence). Trimming took 6 bases from V and 2 from J; bases not matched to a gene: 9. The CDR3 DNA reads as TGTGCCAGTAGAACCATGGGACAGTCTAACACTGAAGCTTTCTTT. Encoded protein: CASRTMGQSNTEAFF.

This clone occurred a few times. The CDR3 DNA reads TGCAGCGGGTGGCCCCAAGGGACTAGCGGGATTATTGACAATGAGCAGTTCTTC. Translated: CSGWPQGTSGIIDNEQFF. The chain uses TRBV29-1 and TRBJ2-1; 13 nucleotides agree with TRBD2. This CDR3 spans 18 amino acids. The V segment lost 7 bases and the J segment 5 bases; nucleotides outside the gene matches: 17. Germline CDR1 is SQVTM and CDR2 is ANQGSEA.

This chain joins TRBV2 and TRBJ2-1; possibly TRBD2 for D (5 bases). The CDR3 is 12 residues long. Between the trimmed V and J ends, which lost 7 bases and 6 bases, there was a span of 10 bases. From germline, CDR1 is SNHLY and CDR2 FYNNEI. CDR3 sequence (DNA): TGTGCCAGCACAACTAGTACCAATGAGCAGTTCTTC. Its translation is CASTTSTNEQFF.

This chain joins TRBV10-3 and TRBJ2-3; 9 bases line up with TRBD1. V gave up 2 bases and J gave up 6 bases; unmatched junction bases: 6. In germline, CDR1 is ENHRY, CDR2 SYGVKD. The CDR3 runs to 15 residues. CDR3 in DNA: TGTGCCATCAGTGAGGTACAGGGGGCTGGTGATACGCAGTATTTT. This encodes CAISEVQGAGDTQYF.

The rearrangement joins TRBV9 to TRBJ1-3; TRBD1 matches 11 bases. The trim removed 4 bases at V and 3 bases at J, leaving 6 bases unmatched. This CDR3 has 16 residues. Looked up from germline, CDR1 is SGDLS and CDR2 is YYNGEE. The CDR3 DNA sequence: TGTGCCAGCAGCCAAGGACAGGGGGCGAATGGAAACACCATATATTTT. This encodes CASSQGQGANGNTIYF.

Points on this clone: One end of the junction fails to match germline, which may point to a read error. The genes are TRBV4-3 and TRBJ1-2, with a tentative D call TRBD1 (6 bases). The CDR3 is made up of 15 amino acids. CDR1 is LGHNA, CDR2 YSLEER, per germline. CDR3 sequence reads: CASSQEARGNYGYPF. The CDR3 DNA follows: TGCGCCAGCAGCCAAGAGGCCAGGGGAAACTATGGCTACCCCTTC.

This chain links TRBV29-1 with TRBJ2-3; 12 nucleotides align to TRBD1. Germline V gene sequence: CDR1 SQVTM, CDR2 ANQGSEA. With 8 bases clipped from V and 5 bases from J, the junction kept 8 bases outside the gene matches. CDR3 length: 14 residues. CDR3 sequence (DNA): TGCAGCTGTCCGGGACAGGGGGCGGGAGATACGCAGTATTTT. Residues: CSCPGQGAGDTQYF.

The rearrangement joins TRBV4-1 to TRBJ2-7, with D unclear. The CDR3 sequence is 14 residues long. With 1 base removed from V and 0 bases from J, the gap between germline ends came to 7 bases. CDR1 is MGHRA and CDR2 is YSYEKL in the germline V gene. CDR3 nucleotides: TGCGCCAGCAGCCAAGGACTGAGCTCCTACGAGCAGTACTTC. It specifies CASSQGLSSYEQYF.

V gene TRBV5-1 combines with J gene TRBJ2-2; TRBD2 aligns across 11 bases. Germline V gives CDR1 SGHRS, CDR2 YFSETQ. Trimming removed 2 bases from V and 2 bases from J; junction bases left unmatched: 5. This CDR3 has 17 residues. This chain's CDR3 is CASSLRGLAGNTGELFF. CDR3 in DNA: TGCGCCAGCAGCTTAAGAGGACTAGCGGGCAACACCGGGGAGCTGTTTTTT. The whole variable domain, filled in from reference TRBV5-1 and TRBJ2-2, reads KAGVTQTPRYLIKTRGQQVTLSCSPISGHRSVSWYQQTPGQGLQFLFEYFSETQRNKGNFPGRFSGRQFSNSRSEMNVSTLELGDSALYLCASSLRGLAGNTGELFFGEGSRLTVL.

The chain joins TRBV4-1 to TRBJ2-7; D is undetermined. This CDR3 contains 16 residues. The germline V and J ends were trimmed by 4 bases and 4 bases, with 20 bases remaining between them. Germline V gives CDR1 MGHRA, CDR2 YSYEKL. Here the CDR3 DNA reads TGCGCCAGCAGCCTAGGAACAGATTCATTTTCTTACGAGCAGTACTTC. It codes for CASSLGTDSFSYEQYF.

The chain recombines TRBV5-1 with TRBJ1-2; 8 bases agree with TRBD1. The CDR3 is 14 residues long. The germline V gene has CDR1 SGHRS and CDR2 YFSETQ. V lost 2 bases, J lost 3 bases, and 3 bases stayed unmatched. This chain's CDR3 is CASSFAGGDYGYTF. As DNA, the CDR3 is TGCGCCAGCAGCTTTGCAGGGGGCGACTATGGCTACACCTTC.

V gene TRBV7-9 combines with J gene TRBJ1-6; D remains unclear. Germline V gives CDR1 SEHNR, CDR2 FQNEAQ (reference sequence). V lost 5 bases, J lost 7 bases, and 15 bases lay in between. The CDR3 has 15 residues. Written as DNA, the CDR3 is TGTGCCAGCAGCGCACCCCTGGGGAGGAATTCACCCCTCCACTTT. It is translated as CASSAPLGRNSPLHF.

The V call is TRBV9, the J call TRBJ2-3; no definite D call. Per the germline V gene, CDR1 is SGDLS and CDR2 is YYNGEE. Trimming stripped 0 bases from V and 4 bases from J, with 9 bases between. CDR3 length equals 14 residues. This CDR3 reads CASSVGQIADTQYF. The CDR3 DNA sequence: TGTGCCAGCAGCGTAGGGCAGATCGCAGATACGCAGTATTTT.